Listed here are 20 T cell receptor beta chains from one sample, sequenced in a study of blood T cell repertoires in COVID-19. Measured with immunoSEQ multiplex PCR; TCRdb has only the in-frame clones, and not every one. The data contain some 62,000 clones, 70% to 90% of them singletons. What was sequenced was peripheral blood. These receptors all come from a woman of 80 years or more with acute or convalescent COVID-19.

The genes are TRBV19 and TRBJ1-2; D remains ambiguous. This CDR3 contains 15 residues. The germline V and J ends were trimmed by 3 bases and 4 bases, with 15 bases remaining between them. CDR1 and CDR2 from the germline V gene are LNHDA and SQIVND (reference sequence). The DNA for the CDR3 is TGTGCCAGTAGTATCCCCCGTCAGCGGCTCTATGGCTACACCTTC. Residues: CASSIPRQRLYGYTF.

This clone was counted a few times. The CDR3 DNA reads TGTGCCAGCAGTGAGGAGCCTACGAGCTCCTATAATTCACCCCTCCACTTT. Amino acids: CASSEEPTSSYNSPLHF. V is TRBV2 and J is TRBJ1-6, with no clear D. V lost 3 bases and J lost 0, with 12 bases in between. Germline assignment: CDR1 SNHLY and CDR2 FYNNEI. The CDR3 spans 17 residues.

The J gene is TRBJ1-1, the V gene TRBV5-1; 10 bases map to TRBD1. V gave up 3 bases and J gave up 6 bases; unmatched junction bases: 5. Germline assignment: CDR1 SGHRS and CDR2 YFSETQ. This CDR3 region has 14 residues. The CDR3 loop reads CASSYAGTGAEAFF. DNA of the CDR3: TGCGCCAGCAGCTACGCCGGGACAGGGGCTGAAGCTTTCTTT.

The chain uses TRBV7-2 and TRBJ2-7, with D maybe TRBD2 (6 bases). Germline loops: CDR1 SGHTA, CDR2 FQGNSA. This CDR3 is built from 14 residues. Trimming shortened V by 4 bases and J by 6 bases, and 16 bases separated the two germline ends. DNA of the CDR3: TGTGCCAGCAGCTCCTCGGGACTCAGTCTCGAGCAGTACTTC. Its translation is CASSSSGLSLEQYF.

This clone was seen just once. The chain employs TRBV5-4 and TRBJ2-3, with 12 bases that match TRBD2. V shed 2 bases, J shed 2 bases, and the junction held 3 bases outside the gene matches. CDR3 length: 16 amino acids. Germline lookup yields CDR1 SGHNT and CDR2 YYREEE (reference sequence). Here the CDR3 DNA reads TGTGCCAGCAGCTTACGACTAGCGGGAGACACAGATACGCAGTATTTT. It translates to CASSLRLAGDTDTQYF.

In nucleotides, the CDR3 is TGTGCCAGCAGCGGAGAGACAGGGGCGAACACTGAAGCTTTCTTT. Amino acid sequence: CASSGETGANTEAFF. The chain has TRBV9 and TRBJ1-1; 8 bases line up with TRBD1. The CDR3 is made up of 15 amino acids. CDR1 and CDR2 from the germline V gene are SGDLS and YYNGEE. With 3 bases clipped from V and 1 base from J, the junction kept 5 bases outside the gene matches.

This chain links TRBV24-1 with TRBJ1-2, with D possibly being TRBD1 (5 bases). The germline V gene has CDR1 KGHDR and CDR2 SFDVKD. The CDR3 is 19 amino acids. The germline V and J ends were trimmed by 1 base and 0 bases, with 20 bases remaining between them. CDR3 DNA sequence: TGTGCCACCAGTGATTTTTCCCCCCAGGGCCGGACTACTAACTATGGCTACACCTTC. Translating it yields CATSDFSPQGRTTNYGYTF.

In its sample, this clone was seen once. The chain carries TRBV6-1 and TRBJ1-5; D is possibly TRBD1 (6 bases). CDR3 size: 13 residues. Between the trimmed V and J ends, which lost 2 bases and 5 bases, there was a span of 7 bases. Germline values: CDR1 MNHNS, CDR2 SASEGT. In DNA form, the CDR3 reads TGTGCCAGCAGTGAATACAGGGATCAGCCCCAGCATTTT. It translates to CASSEYRDQPQHF.

V usage is TRBV24-1 and J usage is TRBJ2-7; TRBD1 aligns across 9 bases. CDR3 length: 15 residues. J gave up 3 bases and V 2 bases, and 4 bases lay outside the gene matches. Germline lookup yields CDR1 KGHDR and CDR2 SFDVKD. In DNA, the CDR3 is TGTGCCACCAGTGATTCGGGACAGGGCCGCTACGAGCAGTACTTC. Translation gives CATSDSGQGRYEQYF.

The chain joins TRBV5-1 to TRBJ2-1; tentatively, D is TRBD2 (7 bases). Germline V CDR1 and CDR2: SGHRS, YFSETQ. The CDR3 covers 16 residues. V was shortened by 4 bases and J by 9 bases, with 23 bases between the two germline ends. The CDR3 nucleotides read TGCGCCAGCAGCCCTATTTCAAGCGGGGCAGGGGTTGAGCAGTTCTTC. Its translation: CASSPISSGAGVEQFF.

This clone has a single count. The chain uses TRBV28 and TRBJ1-2; no definite D call. Germline lookup yields CDR1 MDHEN and CDR2 SYDVKM. This CDR3 is 14 amino acids long. Trimming shortened V by 6 bases and J by 4 bases, and 15 bases separated the two germline ends. CDR3 protein: CASRLTVEGYGYTF. In DNA form, the CDR3 reads TGTGCCAGCAGACTTACAGTGGAGGGCTATGGCTACACCTTC.

The chain couples TRBV6-1 to TRBJ1-1, with 7 positions matching TRBD1. Trimming took 2 bases from V and 1 from J; bases not matched to a gene: 4. Looked up from germline, CDR1 is MNHNS and CDR2 is SASEGT. This CDR3 comprises 15 residues. CDR3 amino acids: CASSETRGKNTEAFF. In nucleotides, the CDR3 is TGTGCCAGCAGTGAAACCAGGGGGAAGAACACTGAAGCTTTCTTT.

With respect to this clone: Other DNA variants within this sample encode the same CDR3. The chain combines TRBV7-9 with TRBJ2-1; 7 bases are a match to TRBD2. This CDR3 has 14 residues. V was pared by 0 bases and J by 5 bases, with 1 base of the junction left unmatched. Germline V gene sequence: CDR1 SEHNR, CDR2 FQNEAQ (reference sequence). The CDR3 coding sequence is TGTGCCAGCAGCTTAGCGGGAGGGGACAATGAGCAGTTCTTC. Its protein product is CASSLAGGDNEQFF.

This clone was observed a single time. The rearrangement links TRBV9 to TRBJ2-5, with D possibly TRBD2 on 6 matching bases. The CDR3 spans 14 residues. Trimming left V 6 bases short and J 3 bases short, with 15 bases between. Looked up from germline, CDR1 is SGDLS and CDR2 is YYNGEE. This chain's CDR3 is CASTGTPSEETQYF. DNA for the CDR3: TGTGCCAGCACCGGGACTCCTTCAGAAGAGACCCAGTACTTC.

This CDR3 reads CASRQGDHEQYF. The CDR3, as DNA: TGTGCCAGCCGACAGGGGGACCACGAGCAGTACTTC. The rearrangement uses TRBV6-6 and TRBJ2-7, with 9 bases aligning to TRBD1. J was trimmed by 5 bases and V by 8 bases; bases with no gene match: 4. The CDR3 is 12 amino acids. From germline, CDR1 is MNHNY and CDR2 SVGAGI (reference sequence).

V gene TRBV30 combines with J gene TRBJ1-5; D remains unclear. The CDR3 covers 14 residues. V was cut by 0 bases and J by 1 base, with 7 bases left in between. Germline CDR1 GTSNPN, CDR2 SVGIG (reference sequence). The CDR3 here is CAWSVMTSNQPQHF. The CDR3 DNA sequence: TGTGCCTGGAGTGTAATGACAAGCAATCAGCCCCAGCATTTT.

This clone was picked up a small number of times. The V call is TRBV19, the J call TRBJ2-7; D is perhaps TRBD1 (6 bases). Germline V gene sequence: CDR1 LNHDA, CDR2 SQIVND (reference sequence). The V and J ends lost 9 bases and 1 base respectively, with 13 bases between them. The CDR3 covers 13 residues. The CDR3 sequence is CASKSQGSYEQYF. The CDR3 DNA follows: TGTGCCAGCAAAAGCCAGGGGTCCTACGAGCAGTACTTC.

This clone is a singleton in its sample. This chain uses TRBV30 with TRBJ2-3; 12 bases are shared with TRBD2. Germline CDR1 GTSNPN, CDR2 SVGIG (reference sequence). There are 16 residues in the CDR3. V was pared by 0 bases and J by 1 base, with 2 bases of the junction left unmatched. In nucleotides, the CDR3 is TGTGCCTGGAGTGTACCTAGCGGGGGGGGCACAGATACGCAGTATTTT. This codes for CAWSVPSGGGTDTQYF.

The chain is built from TRBV27 and TRBJ1-2; 7 bases agree with TRBD1. Germline CDR1 MNHEY, CDR2 SMNVEV (reference sequence). The ends lost 6 bases at V and 7 bases at J; junction bases unmatched: 11. This CDR3 region has 14 residues. The CDR3 DNA reads TGTGCCAGCAGACTAACAGGGGTCGAGGGTGGCTACACCTTC. This sequence encodes CASRLTGVEGGYTF.

The chain recombines TRBV30 with TRBJ2-3, with a weak D call TRBD2 (6 bases). Trimming pared 5 bases from V and 2 bases from J, leaving 20 bases between. Germline V gives CDR1 GTSNPN, CDR2 SVGIG (reference sequence). The CDR3 sequence is 16 residues long. The CDR3 coding sequence is TGTGCCTGGGATTGGCCCGGGCGGGGCCTCACAGATACGCAGTATTTT. It specifies CAWDWPGRGLTDTQYF.